This T cell receptor (beta chain) was retrieved from a study of blood T cell repertoires in COVID-19. Study information: The United States, Italy and Spain were the sources of the acute and convalescent COVID-19 samples. Sources were T cells, B-cell-depleted T cells, or PBMCs; the material itself was cDNA or gDNA.

Per the study methods: Nucleated cell number was recorded as an estimate derived from reference gene primer amplification. The table came from immunoSEQ multiplex PCR; TCRdb's copy has only in-frame clones and leaves some out. V and J calls and clone size are copied from that table; D and trimming were computed from the DNA. This sample has 77,000 or so clones, with more than 75% found just once. This clone has only one observation. This TCR came from a woman of 80 years or more with active or convalescent COVID-19. The material sequenced was peripheral blood.

Here the CDR3 reads CASSPGRRGGLETQYF. CDR3 coding DNA: TGTGCCAGCAGCCCAGGGCGGCGGGGGGGCCTCGAGACCCAGTACTTC. The V call is TRBV7-2, the J call TRBJ2-5; TRBD2 aligns across 9 bases. The junction had 12 bases not matched to a gene; V was cut back by 5 bases and J by 5 bases. The CDR3 totals 16 residues. The V gene's germline CDR1 is SGHTA and CDR2 FQGNSA.